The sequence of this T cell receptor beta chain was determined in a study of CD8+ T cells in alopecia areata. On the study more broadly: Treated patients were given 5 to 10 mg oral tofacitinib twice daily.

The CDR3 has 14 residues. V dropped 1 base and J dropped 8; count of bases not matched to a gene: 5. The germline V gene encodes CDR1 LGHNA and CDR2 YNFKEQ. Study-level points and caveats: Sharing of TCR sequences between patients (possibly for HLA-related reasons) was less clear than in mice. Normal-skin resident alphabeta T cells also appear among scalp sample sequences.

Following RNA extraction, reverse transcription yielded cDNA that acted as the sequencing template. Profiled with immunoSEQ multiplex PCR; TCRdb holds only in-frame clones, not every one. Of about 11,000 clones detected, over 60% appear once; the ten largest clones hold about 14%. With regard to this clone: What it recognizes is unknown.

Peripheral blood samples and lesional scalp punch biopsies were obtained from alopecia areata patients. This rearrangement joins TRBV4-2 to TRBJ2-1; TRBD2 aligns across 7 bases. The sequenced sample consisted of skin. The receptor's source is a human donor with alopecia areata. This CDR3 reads CASSQGTSDYEQFF. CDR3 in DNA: TGTGCCAGCAGCCAAGGGACTAGTGACTATGAGCAGTTCTTC.